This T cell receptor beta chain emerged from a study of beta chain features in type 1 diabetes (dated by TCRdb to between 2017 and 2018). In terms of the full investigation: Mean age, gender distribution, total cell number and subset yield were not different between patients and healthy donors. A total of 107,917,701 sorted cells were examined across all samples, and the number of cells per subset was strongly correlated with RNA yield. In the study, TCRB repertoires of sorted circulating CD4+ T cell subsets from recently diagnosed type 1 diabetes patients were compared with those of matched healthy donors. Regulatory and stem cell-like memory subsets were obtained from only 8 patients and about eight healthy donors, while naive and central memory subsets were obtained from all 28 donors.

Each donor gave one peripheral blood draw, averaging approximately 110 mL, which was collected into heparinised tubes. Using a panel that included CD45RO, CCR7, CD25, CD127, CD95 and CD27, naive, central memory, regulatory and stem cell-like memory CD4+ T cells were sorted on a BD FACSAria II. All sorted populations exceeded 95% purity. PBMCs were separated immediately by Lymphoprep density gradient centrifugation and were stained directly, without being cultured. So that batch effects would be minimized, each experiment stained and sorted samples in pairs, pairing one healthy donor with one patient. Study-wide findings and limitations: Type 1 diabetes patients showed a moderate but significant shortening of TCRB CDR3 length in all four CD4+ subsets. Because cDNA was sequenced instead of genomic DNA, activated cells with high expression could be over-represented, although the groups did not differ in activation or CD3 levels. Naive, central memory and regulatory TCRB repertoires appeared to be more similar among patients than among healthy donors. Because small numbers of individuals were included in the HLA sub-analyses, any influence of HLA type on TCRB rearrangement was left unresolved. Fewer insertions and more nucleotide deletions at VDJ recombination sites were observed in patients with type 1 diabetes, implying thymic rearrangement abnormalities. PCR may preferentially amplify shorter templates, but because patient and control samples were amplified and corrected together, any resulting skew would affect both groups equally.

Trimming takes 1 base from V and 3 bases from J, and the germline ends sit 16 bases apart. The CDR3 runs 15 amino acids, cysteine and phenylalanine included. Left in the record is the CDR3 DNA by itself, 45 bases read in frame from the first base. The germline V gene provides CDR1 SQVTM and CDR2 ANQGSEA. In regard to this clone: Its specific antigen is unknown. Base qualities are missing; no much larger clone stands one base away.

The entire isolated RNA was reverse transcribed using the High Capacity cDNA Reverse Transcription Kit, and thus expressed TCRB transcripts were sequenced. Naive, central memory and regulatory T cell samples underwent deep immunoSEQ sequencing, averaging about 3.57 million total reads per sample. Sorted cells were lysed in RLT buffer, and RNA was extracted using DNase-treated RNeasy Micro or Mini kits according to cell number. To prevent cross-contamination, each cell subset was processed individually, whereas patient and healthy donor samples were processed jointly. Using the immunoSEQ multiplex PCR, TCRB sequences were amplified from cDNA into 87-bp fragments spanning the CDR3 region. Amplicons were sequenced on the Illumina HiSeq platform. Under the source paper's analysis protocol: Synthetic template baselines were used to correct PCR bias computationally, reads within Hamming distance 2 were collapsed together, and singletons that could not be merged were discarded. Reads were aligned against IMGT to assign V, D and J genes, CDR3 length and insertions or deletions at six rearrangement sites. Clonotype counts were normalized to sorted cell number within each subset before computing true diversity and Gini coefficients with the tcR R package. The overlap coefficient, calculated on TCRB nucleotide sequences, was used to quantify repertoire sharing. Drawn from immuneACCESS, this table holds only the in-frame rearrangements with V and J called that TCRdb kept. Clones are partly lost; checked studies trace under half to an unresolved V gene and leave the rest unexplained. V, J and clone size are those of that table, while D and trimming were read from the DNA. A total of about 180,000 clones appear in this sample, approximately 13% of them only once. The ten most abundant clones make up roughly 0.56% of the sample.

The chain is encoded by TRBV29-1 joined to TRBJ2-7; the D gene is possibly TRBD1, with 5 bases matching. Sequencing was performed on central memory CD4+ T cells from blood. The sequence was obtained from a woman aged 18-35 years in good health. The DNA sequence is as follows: TGCAGCGTTGAAGGGTGGCAGGGTGTGTACTACGAGCAGTACTTC. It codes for CSVEGWQGVYYEQYF.